These 25 T cell receptor beta chains were all obtained from the same sample, sequenced in a study of blood T cell repertoires in COVID-19. TCRdb's table, derived via immunoSEQ multiplex PCR, lists solely in-frame clones and lacks some. In the table there are about 26,000 clones, 92% of which are singletons. Sequencing was done on a sample of peripheral blood. These receptors originate from a human donor in a cohort sampled during active COVID-19.

This chain connects TRBV14 to TRBJ2-7, with D perhaps TRBD1 (5 bases). The CDR3 spans 13 residues. Trimming pared 2 bases from V and 2 bases from J, leaving 7 bases between. Germline V lookup: CDR1 SGHDN, CDR2 FVKESK. This chain's CDR3 is CASSQRRAYEQYF. Here the CDR3 DNA reads TGTGCCAGCAGCCAACGCAGGGCCTACGAGCAGTACTTC.

This chain links TRBV6-4 with TRBJ1-1; possible D gene TRBD1, 5 bases. The germline CDR1 and CDR2 sequences are MRHNA and SNTAGT. This CDR3 region has 11 residues. The V and J ends lost 9 bases and 11 bases respectively, with 16 bases between them. The CDR3 sequence: CASAGGVRAFF. The CDR3 DNA reads as TGTGCCAGTGCCGGGGGGGTCCGCGCTTTCTTT.

This clone showed up just a few times. This chain connects TRBV5-1 to TRBJ2-2; D call uncertain. From germline, CDR1 is SGHRS and CDR2 YFSETQ. There are 14 residues in the CDR3. Trimming removed 0 bases at V and 6 bases at J, with 9 bases between. In DNA form, the CDR3 reads TGCGCCAGCAGCTTGGCCGCAGGTCCCGGGGAGCTGTTTTTT. It yields the protein CASSLAAGPGELFF.

V is TRBV5-4 and J is TRBJ2-7; 9 nucleotides align to TRBD1. The V and J ends lost 3 bases and 6 bases, in that order; junction bases with no gene match: 13. The V gene's germline CDR1 is SGHNT and CDR2 YYREEE (reference sequence). The CDR3 covers 16 residues. The CDR3 spells CASSSPGTGLQSEQYF. The CDR3 DNA reads as TGTGCCAGCAGCTCCCCCGGGACAGGGCTACAAAGCGAGCAGTACTTC.

CDR3 nucleotide sequence: TGTGCCAGCAGTTACTCGGCAGGGATTAACTATGGCTACACCTTC. As protein: CASSYSAGINYGYTF. V is TRBV6-5 and J is TRBJ1-2; perhaps TRBD1 as D (5 bases). Germline V CDR1 and CDR2: MNHEY, SVGAGI. The CDR3 length is 15 residues. V lost 0 bases to trimming and J lost 1 base, with 9 bases between them.

The J gene is TRBJ1-1, the V gene TRBV29-1; D is unclear. V lost 6 bases to trimming and J lost 2 bases, with 16 bases between them. Looked up from germline, CDR1 is SQVTM and CDR2 is ANQGSEA. This CDR3 comprises 14 residues. The CDR3 sequence: CSVGEGVRNTEAFF. The CDR3 coding sequence is TGCAGCGTCGGGGAGGGTGTACGAAACACTGAAGCTTTCTTT.

CDR3 bases: TGTGCCACCCGTGGAACAGGGTCGATTTCACCCCTCCACTTT. Residues: CATRGTGSISPLHF. The V and J genes are TRBV28 and TRBJ1-6; a possible D gene is TRBD1 (6 bases). The CDR3 loop spans 14 amino acids. With 10 bases removed from V and 9 bases from J, the gap between germline ends came to 19 bases. Per germline, CDR1 MDHEN and CDR2 SYDVKM.

In this sample, this clone turned up a few times. The rearrangement links TRBV5-4 to TRBJ1-6; maybe TRBD1 (5 bases). Deletions cut 4 bases from V and 0 bases from J, with 14 bases between. The germline gives CDR1 SGHNT, CDR2 YYREEE (reference sequence). The CDR3 has 17 amino acids. CDR3 amino acids: CASSQGRGFSYNSPLHF. The DNA of the CDR3 is TGTGCCAGCAGCCAAGGGAGGGGTTTCTCCTATAATTCACCCCTCCACTTT.

The gene calls are TRBV18 and TRBJ2-5; 8 bases agree with TRBD1. Germline loops: CDR1 KGHSH, CDR2 LQKENI. J was trimmed by 5 bases and V by 3 bases; bases with no gene match: 5. The CDR3 contains 14 residues. The CDR3 nucleotides read TGTGCCAGCTCACCGACAGGGGATCCGGAGACCCAGTACTTC. This gives the protein CASSPTGDPETQYF.

Written as DNA, the CDR3 is TGTGCCAGTAGTCTGGCTAGCGGGGGGAGGGCAGATACGCAGTATTTT. It translates to CASSLASGGRADTQYF. The genes are TRBV19 and TRBJ2-3, with 11 bases aligning to TRBD2. Germline trimming cut 5 bases from V and 4 bases from J; bases unmatched to any gene: 8. Germline V gene data show CDR1 as LNHDA and CDR2 as SQIVND (reference sequence). CDR3 length: 16 residues.

The chain uses TRBV14 and TRBJ1-6; D possibly corresponds to TRBD1 (5 bases). Germline assignment: CDR1 SGHDN and CDR2 FVKESK. This CDR3 region has 17 residues. Trimming removed 0 bases from V and 1 base from J, with 10 bases in between. CDR3 loop: CASSQDGGWSYNSPLHF. DNA for the CDR3: TGTGCCAGCAGCCAAGATGGGGGGTGGTCCTATAATTCACCCCTCCACTTT.

This clone was detected only once. This sequence joins TRBV6-6 and TRBJ2-4; 8 bases agree with TRBD1. V lost 7 bases to trimming and J lost 0 bases; unmatched junction nucleotides: 2. Germline CDR1 MNHNY, CDR2 SVGAGI (reference sequence). The CDR3 extends over 14 amino acids. The CDR3 protein is CASTDRGAKNIQYF. The CDR3 coding sequence is TGTGCCAGCACTGACAGGGGAGCCAAAAACATTCAGTACTTC.

The rearrangement links TRBV6-5 to TRBJ1-5; D is perhaps TRBD1 (5 bases). V was pared by 10 bases and J by 5 bases, with 18 bases between. CDR1 MNHEY and CDR2 SVGAGI come from the germline V gene. The CDR3 is 14 amino acids. Here the CDR3 DNA reads TGTGCCATCCCGGGGGATTCCCTTTATCAGCCCCAGCATTTT. Translating gives CAIPGDSLYQPQHF.

The gene calls are TRBV28 and TRBJ2-5; 8 nucleotides match TRBD1. The germline CDR1 and CDR2 sequences are MDHEN and SYDVKM. This CDR3 comprises 13 residues. Trimming cost V 5 bases and J 4 bases; bases outside gene matches: 3. CDR3 nucleotide sequence: TGTGCCAGCAGTGGACAGGGCCCAGAGACCCAGTACTTC. Its protein product is CASSGQGPETQYF.

By share of the sample, this clone is medium-sized. The rearrangement uses TRBV5-5 and TRBJ2-2, with D perhaps matching TRBD1 (7 bases). The germline V and J ends were trimmed by 0 bases and 6 bases, with 27 bases remaining between them. The CDR3 is made up of 20 amino acids. CDR1 and CDR2 (germline): SGHKS, YYEKEE (reference sequence). As DNA, the CDR3 is TGTGCCAGCAGCTTGGTGGCGGGACAGCCACTTCCCAGGGGTGCCGGGGAGCTGTTTTTT. Translating gives CASSLVAGQPLPRGAGELFF.

The chain carries TRBV19 and TRBJ2-7; 10 nucleotides match TRBD2. The germline V gene encodes CDR1 LNHDA and CDR2 SQIVND (reference sequence). Losses at the gene ends were 5 bases for V and 0 bases for J; bases not matched to a gene: 4. This CDR3 is 15 amino acids long. The CDR3 reads CASSPLAGSSYEQYF. CDR3 coding DNA: TGTGCCAGTAGTCCACTAGCGGGGAGCTCCTACGAGCAGTACTTC. The full variable domain, its missing parts supplied by reference TRBV19 and TRBJ2-7, is DGGITQSPKYLFRKEGQNVTLSCEQNLNHDAMYWYRQDPGQGLRLIYYSQIVNDFQKGDIAEGYSVSREKKESFPLTVTSAQKNPTAFYLCASSPLAGSSYEQYFGPGTRLTVT.

V gene TRBV30 combines with J gene TRBJ2-7; weak D call: TRBD1 (5 bases). CDR1 and CDR2 (germline): GTSNPN, SVGIG (reference sequence). This CDR3 is 8 amino acids long. V was clipped by 5 bases and J by 10 bases, with 6 bases between them. Here the CDR3 DNA reads TGTGCCTGGCAGGGTCAGTACGTC. This gives the protein CAWQGQYV.

The chain joins TRBV14 to TRBJ1-1; D might be TRBD1 (6 bases). The V gene lost 3 bases and the J gene lost 0 bases, with 14 bases spanning the gap. The length of the CDR3 is 16 residues. CDR1 and CDR2 (germline): SGHDN, FVKESK. DNA of the CDR3: TGTGCCAGCAGCCACGAGGACAGTCGGATGAACACTGAAGCTTTCTTT. It encodes CASSHEDSRMNTEAFF.

On this clone: The junction departs from germline at one end; a sequencing error may be responsible. The chain has TRBV6-6 and TRBJ1-5; TRBD1 agrees at 9 bases. This CDR3 contains 15 residues. Per the germline V gene, CDR1 is MNHNY and CDR2 is SVGAGI (reference sequence). The CDR3 spells CVSSSRDRGNQPQHF. The CDR3 nucleotides read TGTGTCAGCAGTAGCCGGGACAGGGGCAATCAGCCCCAGCATTTT.

This chain joins TRBV18 and TRBJ1-2; D might be TRBD1 (5 bases). V lost 1 base and J lost 4, with 10 bases in between. The CDR3 has 14 amino acids. Germline-derived CDR1 and CDR2 are KGHSH and LQKENI. The CDR3 DNA is TGTGCCAGCTCACCACAGGGGCTTGGCTATGGCTACACCTTC. This gives the protein CASSPQGLGYGYTF.

This clone has just one count. This chain links TRBV7-9 with TRBJ2-3; 7 bases agree with TRBD1. The CDR3 runs to 16 residues. Germline V gene sequence: CDR1 SEHNR, CDR2 FQNEAQ (reference sequence). Trimming at V came to 1 base and at J to 2 bases, leaving 6 bases not matched to a gene. The CDR3 protein is CASSLVGTEHTDTQYF. For the CDR3, the DNA is TGTGCCAGCAGCTTAGTCGGGACAGAGCACACAGATACGCAGTATTTT.

The chain uses TRBV5-1 and TRBJ1-1; unclear D gene. Trimming removed 2 bases from V and 7 bases from J, with 6 bases in between. CDR1 SGHRS and CDR2 YFSETQ come from the germline V gene. The CDR3 has 11 residues. As DNA, the CDR3 is TGCGCCAGCAGCTTTTTAAATGAAGCTTTCTTT. This sequence encodes CASSFLNEAFF.

The chain couples TRBV19 to TRBJ1-6; D call uncertain. V lost 5 bases, J lost 0 bases, and 8 bases lay in between. Looked up from germline, CDR1 is LNHDA and CDR2 is SQIVND (reference sequence). This CDR3 spans 15 amino acids. This CDR3 reads CASSWSSSYNSPLHF. In nucleotides, the CDR3 is TGTGCCAGTAGTTGGTCTAGCTCCTATAATTCACCCCTCCACTTT.

This CDR3 reads CASTKHLSAFF. CDR3 DNA: TGTGCCAGTACCAAACATCTCAGTGCTTTCTTT. The rearrangement uses TRBV19 and TRBJ1-1; D is undetermined. CDR1 is LNHDA and CDR2 is SQIVND in the germline V gene (reference sequence). The CDR3 is 11 amino acids. The V end lost 7 bases, the J end lost 11 bases, and 14 bases lay between the germline ends.

CDR3 in DNA: TGTGCCAGCAGCACCCGACTGGCGGGATGGGGAACCTACGAGCAGTACGTC. This gives the protein CASSTRLAGWGTYEQYV. The rearrangement uses TRBV21-1 and TRBJ2-7; the D call TRBD2 from the table was never checked on the DNA. TRBV21-1 is recorded as a pseudogene. This CDR3 has 17 amino acids.